Following are 22 T cell receptor beta chains from one sample sequenced in a study of tumor and adjacent non-tumor tissue in lung cancer. RNA was extracted from bulk tissue without any cell sorting. TCRbeta libraries were built with three rounds of nested PCR, modified from ARM-PCR. A single record per CDR3 protein comes from TCRdb applying MiXCR to the multiplex PCR reads. The table shows over 100,000 distinct CDR3 sequences, with roughly 73% occurring only once. The specimen was lung tumor tissue. The receptors come from a woman in her fifties or sixties with non-small cell lung cancer.

On this clonotype itself: A much larger clone sits a single nucleotide away, making a read error possible. V and J are TRBV20-1 and TRBJ2-2, with D perhaps being TRBD1 or TRBD2 (5 bases each). The CDR3 is 13 amino acids. Germline CDR1 is DFQATT and CDR2 is SNEGSKA (reference sequence). The CDR3 DNA reads as TGCAGTGCTACGGGAACGGACACCTGGGAGCTGTTTTTT. This translates into CSATGTDTWELFF.

As concerns this clonotype: A read error may account for a junction end that differs from germline. The chain couples TRBV6-2 or TRBV6-3 to TRBJ1-2; D not resolved. Germline-derived CDR1 and CDR2 are MNHEY and SVGEGT. The CDR3 is made up of 15 amino acids. CDR3 in DNA: TGTGCCAGCAGTAACTCGACCATGGACGCCGAGGGCTACACCTTC. Its protein product is CASSNSTMDAEGYTF.

Details on this clonotype: This may arise from a read error, as a much more abundant clone is one base away. This chain joins TRBV4-3 and TRBJ1-2; D is undetermined. The CDR3 totals 15 residues. CDR1 and CDR2 (germline): LGHNA, YSLEER. The V and J ends lost 4 bases and 0 bases respectively, with 12 bases between them. This CDR3 is CASSPRATANYGYTF. The CDR3 DNA is TGCGCCAGCAGCCCGAGGGCTACCGCTAACTATGGCTACACCTTC.

To note about this clonotype: The conserved phenylalanine or tryptophan normally closing the CDR3 is absent here, so this likely arose from a read error. This chain connects TRBV29-1 to TRBJ2-3; no firm D call. Looked up from germline, CDR1 is SQVTM and CDR2 is ANQGSEA. Trimming took off 4 bases at V and 6 bases at J, with 11 bases between the two ends. The CDR3 runs to 12 residues. CDR3 region: CSVVRSKDTQYS. Here the CDR3 DNA reads TGCAGCGTTGTGCGTAGCAAGGATACGCAGTATTCT.

Only a few counts were recorded for this clonotype. A clone one base away is much larger, so this may be a read error. CDR3 amino acids: CASSQRSRSSTEAFF. The CDR3 coding sequence is TGTGCCAGCAGTCAGAGATCAAGGTCGAGCACTGAAGCTTTCTTT. The gene calls are TRBV12-3 or TRBV12-4 and TRBJ1-1; D call uncertain. The CDR3 extends over 15 amino acids. The germline V and J ends were trimmed by 5 bases and 4 bases, with 17 bases remaining between them.

In regard to this clonotype: Just one base apart from a much larger clone, this may be a read error. The genes are TRBV20-1 and TRBJ2-1; D is ambiguous. Trimming left V 8 bases short and J 7 bases short, with 18 bases between. This CDR3 is 13 amino acids long. Germline CDR1 is DFQATT and CDR2 is SNEGSKA (reference sequence). The CDR3 here is CSPKGYGLNEQFF. The CDR3 DNA sequence: TGCAGTCCTAAAGGTTACGGGTTGAATGAGCAGTTCTTC.

A word on this clonotype: Germline and junction disagree at one end, which may indicate a read error. The genes are TRBV11-2 and TRBJ1-6; 9 positions match TRBD1. This CDR3 contains 15 residues. CDR1 is SGHAT, CDR2 FQNNGV, per germline. The CDR3 bases are TGTGCCAGCAGTTTAGAGGGACAGGGTACCCCTCCCCTCCACTTT. Protein: CASSLEGQGTPPLHF.

This clonotype was picked up a small number of times. The J gene is TRBJ2-1, the V gene TRBV12-3 or TRBV12-4, with D possibly being TRBD2 (5 bases). V lost 3 bases to trimming and J lost 7 bases, with 13 bases between them. The CDR3 totals 14 residues. The CDR3 DNA reads TGTGCCAGCAGTTTTAGAGCCGACTATAATGAGCAGTTCTTC. Translating it yields CASSFRADYNEQFF.

This clonotype was counted once. The junction differs from germline at one of its ends, possibly a read error. The rearrangement uses TRBV11-3 and TRBJ1-1; no definite D call. The CDR3 sequence is 15 residues long. Germline loops: CDR1 SGHNT, CDR2 YENEEA. Here the CDR3 DNA reads TGTGCCAGCAGCTTAGATTCGGAGAGAGGCATTGAAGCCTTCTTT. It encodes CASSLDSERGIEAFF.

On this clonotype itself: A read error may account for a junction end that differs from germline. V and J are TRBV11-2 and TRBJ2-1, with D perhaps matching TRBD1 (6 bases). The CDR3 loop spans 19 amino acids. Germline V gives CDR1 SGHAT, CDR2 FQNNGV. In nucleotides, the CDR3 is TGTGCCAGCAGCTTAGAGCTCGGCGGTTGGGGGCAGGGTGACGATGAGCACTTCTTC. Translated: CASSLELGGWGQGDDEHFF. Full variable domain (missing parts from reference TRBV11-2 and TRBJ2-1): EAGVAQSPRYKIIEKRQSVAFWCNPISGHATLYWYQQILGQGPKLLIQFQNNGVVDDSQLPKDRFSAERLKGVDSTLKIQPAKLEDSAVYLCASSLELGGWGQGDDEHFFGPGTRLTVL.

The chain carries TRBV20-1 and TRBJ2-7; weak D call: TRBD2 (5 bases). The CDR3 length is 14 residues. V lost 7 bases and J 3 bases, leaving 19 bases between the germline ends. CDR1 and CDR2 from the germline V gene are DFQATT and SNEGSKA (reference sequence). Here the CDR3 DNA reads TGCAGTGTTAGGCGAGAGGGCAGCCGCTACGAGCAGTACTTC. It is translated as CSVRREGSRYEQYF.

This chain links TRBV20-1 with TRBJ1-1, with 8 bases that match TRBD1. This CDR3 spans 13 amino acids. Germline CDR1 and CDR2: DFQATT and SNEGSKA (reference sequence). Trimming removed 6 bases from V and 4 bases from J; junction bases left unmatched: 7. The CDR3 here is CSAATGAVTEAFF. The CDR3 DNA sequence: TGCAGTGCCGCGACAGGGGCGGTCACTGAAGCTTTCTTT.

This clonotype was picked up a small number of times. Because the CDR3 is missing its conserved closing phenylalanine or tryptophan, this is likely a read error. The V and J genes are TRBV4-3 and TRBJ1-1; unclear D gene. The CDR3 contains 18 residues. Germline CDR1 reads LGHNA; CDR2 reads YSLEER. Deletions cut 0 bases from V and 0 bases from J, with 17 bases between. The CDR3 bases are TGCGCCAGCAGCCAAGATCTGGGATTGCACTTGATGAACACTGAAGCTTTCTCT. This translates into CASSQDLGLHLMNTEAFS.

This clonotype was detected a few times. J is TRBJ1-6 and V is TRBV7-9, with D perhaps matching TRBD1 (6 bases). Germline CDR1 reads SEHNR; CDR2 reads FQNEAQ (reference sequence). Trimming shortened V by 5 bases and J by 6 bases, and 17 bases separated the two germline ends. This CDR3 spans 16 amino acids. As DNA, the CDR3 is TGTGCCAGCAGCCGACTACAGGGAGGCGGTAATTCACCCCTCCACTTT. This encodes CASSRLQGGGNSPLHF.

With respect to this clonotype: The junction departs from germline at one end; a sequencing error may be responsible. The rearrangement joins TRBV10-3 to TRBJ2-7; either TRBD1 or TRBD2 may fit D (6 bases each). This CDR3 is 13 amino acids long. The V gene's germline CDR1 is ENHRY and CDR2 SYGVKD. The CDR3 loop is CAVRDTGTGGQYF. CDR3 sequence (DNA): TGTGCCGTCAGAGACACAGGGACCGGGGGGCAGTACTTC.

This clonotype appeared a single time. This could be a read error, since a much larger clone is one nucleotide away. This chain links TRBV10-3 with TRBJ2-3, with 9 bases lining up with TRBD2. Germline values: CDR1 ENHRY, CDR2 SYGVKD. The CDR3 has 13 residues. CDR3 coding DNA: TGTGCCATTTCTAGCGGGAATCGGGATACGCACTATTTT. It encodes CAISSGNRDTHYF.

A single count supports this clonotype. Compared with germline, one end of the junction differs, possibly owing to a read error. V is TRBV7-9 and J is TRBJ2-3; no firm D call. This CDR3 has 14 amino acids. Looked up from germline, CDR1 is SEHNR and CDR2 is FQNEAQ (reference sequence). The CDR3 coding sequence is TGTGCCAGCAGCCCTAGGACGGGCACAGATACGCAGTGTTTT. This translates into CASSPRTGTDTQCF.

Regarding this clonotype: An end of the junction differs from the germline gene, which may be a read error. V usage is TRBV11-1 and J usage is TRBJ2-3, with a possible D match to TRBD2 (6 bases). CDR3 length: 15 residues. Germline V gene lookup returns CDR1 SGHAT and CDR2 FQDESV (reference sequence). CDR3 DNA sequence: TGCGCCAGCTGCCCCGCCGGGCAGGGAGGACATACGCACTATTTT. It codes for CASCPAGQGGHTHYF.

The chain links TRBV29-1 to TRBJ1-6; D perhaps matches TRBD1 (5 bases). CDR3 length: 15 amino acids. V was pared by 0 bases and J by 18 bases, with 24 bases between. Germline loops: CDR1 SQVTM, CDR2 ANQGSEA. CDR3 residues: CSVEDSGLGGSLPHF. The CDR3 bases are TGCAGCGTTGAAGACTCAGGTTTGGGGGGGTCACTCCCCCACTTT. Using reference TRBV29-1 and TRBJ1-6 for the parts outside the CDR3, the full variable domain is SAVISQKPSRDICQRGTSLTIQCQVDSQVTMMFWYRQQPGQSLTLIATANQGSEATYESGFVIDKFPISRPNLTFSTLTVSNMSPEDSSIYLCSVEDSGLGGSLPHFGNGTRLTVT.

The chain couples TRBV28 to TRBJ2-5, with a possible D match to TRBD1 (5 bases). Germline CDR1 and CDR2: MDHEN and SYDVKM. Trimming took off 6 bases at V and 8 bases at J, with 22 bases between the two ends. CDR3 length: 15 residues. CDR3 coding DNA: TGTGCCAGCAGCCGACGGCGAGACAGAACAACAACCCAGTACTTC. Translation: CASSRRRDRTTTQYF.

This CDR3 is CASSLTRLADHEQFF. Here the CDR3 DNA reads TGTGCCAGCTCACTGACGCGGCTAGCTGACCATGAGCAGTTCTTC. V gene TRBV18 combines with J gene TRBJ2-1; a possible D gene is TRBD2 (5 bases). CDR1 and CDR2 (germline): KGHSH, LQKENI. The CDR3 runs to 15 residues. The V end was cut by 4 bases, the J end by 8 bases, with 18 bases between. The whole variable domain, remainder taken from reference TRBV18 and TRBJ2-1, is NAGVMQNPRHLVRRRGQEARLRCSPMKGHSHVYWYRQLPEEGLKFMVYLQKENIIDESGMPKERFSAEFPKEGPSILRIQQVVRGDSAAYFCASSLTRLADHEQFFGPGTRLTVL.

The V call is TRBV4-1, the J call TRBJ1-5; D ambiguous. Germline CDR1 and CDR2: MGHRA and YSYEKL. V lost 5 bases and J lost 5, with 10 bases in between. CDR3 size: 13 residues. The CDR3 nucleotides are TGCGCCAGCAGCTGCCAGCTCGATCAGCCCCAGCATTTT. It encodes CASSCQLDQPQHF.